The text below deals with one TCR beta chain. The sample comes from a study of control samples from healthy donors and cancer patients. Only in-frame clones appear in the TCRdb table, and some are missing; sequencing was by immunoSEQ multiplex PCR. The sample has 75,000 to 95,000 clones; nearly 90% are singletons. The CDR3 runs 12 residues. Germline V gene data show CDR1 as SGHDT and CDR2 as YYEEEE. V was cut by 0 bases and J by 7 bases, with 4 bases left in between. Sequencing was carried out using blood. The receptor's source is a woman between 50 and 59 years old in good health. The chain combines TRBV5-6 with TRBJ2-2; D not resolved. CDR3 protein: CASSLGGGELFF. CDR3 in DNA: TGTGCCAGCAGCTTGGGCGGCGGGGAGCTGTTTTTT. Filled out from reference TRBV5-6 and TRBJ2-2, the complete variable domain reads DAGVTQSPTHLIKTRGQQVTLRCSPKSGHDTVSWYQQALGQGPQFIFQYYEEEERQRGNFPDRFSGHQFPNYSSELNVNALLLGDSALYLCASSLGGGELFFGEGSRLTVL.